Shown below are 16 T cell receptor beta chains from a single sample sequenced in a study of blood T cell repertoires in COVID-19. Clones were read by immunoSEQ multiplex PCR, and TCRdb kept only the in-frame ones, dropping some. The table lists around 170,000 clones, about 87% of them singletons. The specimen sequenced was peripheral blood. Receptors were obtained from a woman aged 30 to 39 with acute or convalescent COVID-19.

The CDR3 DNA reads TGTGCCAGCACCAAGAACAGGGAGAAGACAGATACGCAGTATTTT. Translating it yields CASTKNREKTDTQYF. The gene calls are TRBV11-1 and TRBJ2-3; D is perhaps TRBD1 (6 bases). The V end lost 7 bases, the J end lost 3 bases, and 17 bases lay between the germline ends. CDR1 SGHAT and CDR2 FQDESV come from the germline V gene (reference sequence). There are 15 residues in the CDR3.

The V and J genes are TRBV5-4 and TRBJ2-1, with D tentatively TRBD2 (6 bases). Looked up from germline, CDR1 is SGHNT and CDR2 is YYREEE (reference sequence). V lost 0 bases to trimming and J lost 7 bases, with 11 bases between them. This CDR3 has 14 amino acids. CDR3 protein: CASSLGFSGNEQFF. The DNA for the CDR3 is TGTGCCAGCAGCTTGGGATTTAGCGGAAATGAGCAGTTCTTC.

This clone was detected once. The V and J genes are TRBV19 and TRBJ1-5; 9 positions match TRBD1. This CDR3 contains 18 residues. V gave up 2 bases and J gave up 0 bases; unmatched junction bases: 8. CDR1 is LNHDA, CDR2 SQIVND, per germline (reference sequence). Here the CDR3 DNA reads TGTGCCAGTAGTATACGGCTAACAGGGGGCTATAGCAATCAGCCCCAGCATTTT. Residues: CASSIRLTGGYSNQPQHF.

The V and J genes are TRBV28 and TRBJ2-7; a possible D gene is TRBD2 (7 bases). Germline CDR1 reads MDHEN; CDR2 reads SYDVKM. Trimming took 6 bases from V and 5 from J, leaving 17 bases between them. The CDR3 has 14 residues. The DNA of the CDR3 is TGTGCCAGCAGGCCCATTGGGGGGGCCCACGAGCAGTACTTC. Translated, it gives CASRPIGGAHEQYF.

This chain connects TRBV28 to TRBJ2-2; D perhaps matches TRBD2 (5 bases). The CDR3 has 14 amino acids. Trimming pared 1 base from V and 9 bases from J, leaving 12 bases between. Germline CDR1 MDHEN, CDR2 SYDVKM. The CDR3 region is CASSLSAALRELFF. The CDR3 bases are TGTGCCAGCAGTTTATCAGCGGCCCTTCGGGAGCTGTTTTTT.

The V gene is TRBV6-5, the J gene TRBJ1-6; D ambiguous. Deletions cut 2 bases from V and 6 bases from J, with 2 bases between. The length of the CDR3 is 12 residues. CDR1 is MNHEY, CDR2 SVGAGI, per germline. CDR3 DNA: TGTGCCAGCAGTTACCGTAATTCACCCCTCCACTTT. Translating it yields CASSYRNSPLHF.

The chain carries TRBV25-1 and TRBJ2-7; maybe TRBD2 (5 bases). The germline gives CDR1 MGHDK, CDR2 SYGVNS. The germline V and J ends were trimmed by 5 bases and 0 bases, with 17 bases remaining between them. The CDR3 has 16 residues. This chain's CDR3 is CASSSRMDSSSYEQYF. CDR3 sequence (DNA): TGTGCCAGCAGTTCCCGAATGGACTCAAGCTCCTACGAGCAGTACTTC.

The CDR3 bases are TGCGCCAGCAGCCCCGGACAGGGGATGAACTACAATGAGCAGTTCTTC. It is translated as CASSPGQGMNYNEQFF. The chain combines TRBV5-1 with TRBJ2-1, with 9 nucleotides matching TRBD1. Unmatched junction bases numbered 8, after V lost 4 bases and J lost 3 bases. The germline gives CDR1 SGHRS, CDR2 YFSETQ. The CDR3 is 16 amino acids.

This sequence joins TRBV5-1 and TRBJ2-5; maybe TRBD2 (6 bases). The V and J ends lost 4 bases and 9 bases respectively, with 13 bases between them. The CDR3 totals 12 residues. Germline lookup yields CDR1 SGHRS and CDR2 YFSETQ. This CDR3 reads CASSEATGAQYF. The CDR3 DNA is TGCGCCAGCAGCGAGGCGACGGGGGCCCAGTACTTC.

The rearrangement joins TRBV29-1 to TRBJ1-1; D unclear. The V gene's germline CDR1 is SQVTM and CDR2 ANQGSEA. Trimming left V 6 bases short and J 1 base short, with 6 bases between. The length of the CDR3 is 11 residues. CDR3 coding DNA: TGCAGCGTGGCCCGGAACACTGAAGCTTTCTTT. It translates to CSVARNTEAFF.

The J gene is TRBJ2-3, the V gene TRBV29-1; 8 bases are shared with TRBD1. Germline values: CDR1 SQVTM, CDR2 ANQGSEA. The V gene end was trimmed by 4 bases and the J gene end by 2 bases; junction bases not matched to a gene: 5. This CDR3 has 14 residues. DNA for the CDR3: TGCAGCGTTGCCCAGGGGGCGACCACAGATACGCAGTATTTT. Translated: CSVAQGATTDTQYF.

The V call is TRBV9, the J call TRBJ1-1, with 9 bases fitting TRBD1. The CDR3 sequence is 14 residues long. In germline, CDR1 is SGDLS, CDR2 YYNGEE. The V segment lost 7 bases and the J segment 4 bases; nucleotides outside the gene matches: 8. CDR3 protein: CASGQGYIGTEAFF. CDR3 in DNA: TGTGCCAGCGGACAGGGGTATATCGGCACTGAAGCTTTCTTT.

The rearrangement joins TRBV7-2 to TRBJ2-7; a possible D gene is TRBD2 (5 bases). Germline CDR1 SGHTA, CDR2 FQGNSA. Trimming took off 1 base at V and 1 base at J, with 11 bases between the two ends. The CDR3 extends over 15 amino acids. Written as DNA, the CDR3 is TGTGCCAGCAGCTTAGGATTAGCGTATTCCTACGAGCAGTACTTC. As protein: CASSLGLAYSYEQYF.

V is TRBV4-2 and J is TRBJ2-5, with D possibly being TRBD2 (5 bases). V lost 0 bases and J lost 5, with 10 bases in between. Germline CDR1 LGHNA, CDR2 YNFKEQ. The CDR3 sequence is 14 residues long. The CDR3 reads CASSQEASLETQYF. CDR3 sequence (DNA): TGTGCCAGCAGCCAAGAGGCTAGCTTGGAGACCCAGTACTTC.

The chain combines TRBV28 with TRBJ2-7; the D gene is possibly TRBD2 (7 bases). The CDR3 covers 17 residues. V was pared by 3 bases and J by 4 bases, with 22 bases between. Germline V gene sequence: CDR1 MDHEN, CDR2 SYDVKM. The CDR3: CASSFTQGRERSYEQYF. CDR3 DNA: TGTGCCAGCAGTTTTACCCAGGGGCGGGAGAGATCATACGAGCAGTACTTC.

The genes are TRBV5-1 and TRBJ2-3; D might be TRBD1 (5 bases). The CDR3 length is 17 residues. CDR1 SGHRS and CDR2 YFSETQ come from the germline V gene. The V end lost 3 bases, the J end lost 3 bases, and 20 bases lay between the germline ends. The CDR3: CASSSAPQGWGTDTQYF. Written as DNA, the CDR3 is TGCGCCAGCAGCTCCGCCCCCCAGGGTTGGGGTACAGATACGCAGTATTTT.